Below, one TCR beta chain is given with its context. Its antigen remains unknown. These data come from a study of T-cell reconstitution after alpha-beta-depleted transplantation in children. The study, taken as a whole, reports: The origin of high day-60 TCRbeta diversity in some patients lay in surviving recipient T cells and thymic progenitors. Reportedly, alpha-beta T cells present about two months post-transplant originated from several hundred expanded clones of graft origin. One year after transplant, T-cell counts and diversity came mostly from newly produced T cells.

For TCRbeta, the library was prepared with unique molecular identifiers. TCRdb reprocessed the PCR reads via MiXCR and lists one record per CDR3 protein. This table holds just under 150,000 distinct CDR3 sequences, 8.8% found once. Trimming took 5 bases from V and 2 from J; bases not matched to a gene: 4. Germline lookup yields CDR1 LNHDA and CDR2 SQIVND (reference sequence). This CDR3 comprises 15 residues. This chain links TRBV19 with TRBJ2-1; TRBD1 agrees at 9 bases. The receptor was isolated from a female patient under 10 years old who had a stem cell transplant for congenital amegakaryocytic thrombocytopenia, so the T cells may come from the graft donor. Sequencing used PBMCs, mostly from graft donor cells, obtained 180 days after TCRalphabeta/CD19-depleted stem cell transplant. The CDR3 nucleotides are TGTGCCAGTAGTCTACAGGGGGCCACCTACAATGAGCAGTTCTTC. It is translated as CASSLQGATYNEQFF.